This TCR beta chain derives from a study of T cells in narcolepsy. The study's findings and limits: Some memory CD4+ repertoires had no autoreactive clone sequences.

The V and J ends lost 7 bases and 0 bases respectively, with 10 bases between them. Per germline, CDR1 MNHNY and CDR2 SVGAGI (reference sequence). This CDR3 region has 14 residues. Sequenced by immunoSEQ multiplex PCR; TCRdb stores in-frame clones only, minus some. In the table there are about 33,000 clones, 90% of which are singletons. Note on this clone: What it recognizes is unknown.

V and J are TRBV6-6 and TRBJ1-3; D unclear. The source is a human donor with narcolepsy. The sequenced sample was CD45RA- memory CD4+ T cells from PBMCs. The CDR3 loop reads CASNIQDSGNTIYF. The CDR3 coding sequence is TGTGCCAGCAACATCCAGGACTCTGGAAACACCATATATTTT.